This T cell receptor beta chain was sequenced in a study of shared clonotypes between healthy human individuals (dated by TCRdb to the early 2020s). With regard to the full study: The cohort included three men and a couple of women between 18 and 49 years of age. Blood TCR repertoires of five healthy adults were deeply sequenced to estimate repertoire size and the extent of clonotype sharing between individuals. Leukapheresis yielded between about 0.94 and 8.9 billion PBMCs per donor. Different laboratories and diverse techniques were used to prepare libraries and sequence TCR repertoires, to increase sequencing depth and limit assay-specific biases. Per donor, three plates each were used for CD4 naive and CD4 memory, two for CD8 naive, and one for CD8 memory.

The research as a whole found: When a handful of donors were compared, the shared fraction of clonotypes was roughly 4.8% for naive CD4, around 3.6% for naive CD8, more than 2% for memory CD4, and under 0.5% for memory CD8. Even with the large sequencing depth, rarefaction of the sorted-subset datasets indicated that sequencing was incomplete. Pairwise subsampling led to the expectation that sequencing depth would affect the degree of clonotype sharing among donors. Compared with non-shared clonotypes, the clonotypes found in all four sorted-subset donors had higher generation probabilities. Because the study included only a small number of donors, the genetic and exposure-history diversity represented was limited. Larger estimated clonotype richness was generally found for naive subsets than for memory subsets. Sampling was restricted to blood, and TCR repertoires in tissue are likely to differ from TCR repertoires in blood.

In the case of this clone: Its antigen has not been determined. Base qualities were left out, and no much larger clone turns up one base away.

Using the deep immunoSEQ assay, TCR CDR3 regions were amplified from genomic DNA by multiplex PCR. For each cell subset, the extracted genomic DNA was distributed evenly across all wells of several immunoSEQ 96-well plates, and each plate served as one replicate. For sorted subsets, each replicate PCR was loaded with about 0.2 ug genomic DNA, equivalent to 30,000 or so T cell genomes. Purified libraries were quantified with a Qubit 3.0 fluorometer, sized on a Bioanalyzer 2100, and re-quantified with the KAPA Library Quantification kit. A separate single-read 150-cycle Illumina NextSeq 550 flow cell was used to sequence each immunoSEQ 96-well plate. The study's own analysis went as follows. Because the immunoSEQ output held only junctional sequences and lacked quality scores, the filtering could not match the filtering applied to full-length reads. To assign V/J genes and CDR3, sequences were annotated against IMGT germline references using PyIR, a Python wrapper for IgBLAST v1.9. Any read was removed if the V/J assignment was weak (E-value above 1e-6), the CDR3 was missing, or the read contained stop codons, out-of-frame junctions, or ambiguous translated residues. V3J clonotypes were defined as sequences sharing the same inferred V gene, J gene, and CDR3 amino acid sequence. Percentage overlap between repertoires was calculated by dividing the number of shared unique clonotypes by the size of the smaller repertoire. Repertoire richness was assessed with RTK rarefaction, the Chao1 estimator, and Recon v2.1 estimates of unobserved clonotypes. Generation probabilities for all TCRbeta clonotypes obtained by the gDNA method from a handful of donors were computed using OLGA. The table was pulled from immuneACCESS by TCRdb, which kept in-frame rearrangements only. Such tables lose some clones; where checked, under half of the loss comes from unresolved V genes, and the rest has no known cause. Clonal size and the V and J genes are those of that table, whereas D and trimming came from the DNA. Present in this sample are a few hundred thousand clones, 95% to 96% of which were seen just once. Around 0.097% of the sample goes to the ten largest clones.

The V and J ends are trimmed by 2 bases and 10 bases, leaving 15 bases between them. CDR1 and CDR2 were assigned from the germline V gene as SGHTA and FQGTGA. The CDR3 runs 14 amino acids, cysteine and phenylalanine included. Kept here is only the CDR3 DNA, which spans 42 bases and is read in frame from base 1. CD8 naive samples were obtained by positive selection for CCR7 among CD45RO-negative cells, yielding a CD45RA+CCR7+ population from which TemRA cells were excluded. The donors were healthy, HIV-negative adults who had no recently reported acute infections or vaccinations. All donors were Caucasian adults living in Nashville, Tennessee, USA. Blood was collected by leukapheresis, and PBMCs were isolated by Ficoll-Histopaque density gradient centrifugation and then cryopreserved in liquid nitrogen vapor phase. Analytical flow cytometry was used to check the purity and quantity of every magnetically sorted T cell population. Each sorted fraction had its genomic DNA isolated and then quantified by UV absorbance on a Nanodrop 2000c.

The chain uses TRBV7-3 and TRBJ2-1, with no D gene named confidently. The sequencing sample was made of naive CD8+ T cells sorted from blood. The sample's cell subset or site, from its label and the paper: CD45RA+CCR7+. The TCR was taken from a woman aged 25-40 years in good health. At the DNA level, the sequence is TGTGCCAGCAGCTTATCGGCCCGGAAGGCGGAGCAGTTCTTC. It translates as CASSLSARKAEQFF.